The clone carrying this T cell receptor beta chain was seen a handful of times. Its antigen is not identified. The data are from a study of cytomegalovirus exposure and HLA in healthy donors. Overall study results and limits: Confirmation in vitro established that three CMV-associated chains were specific for CMV antigens. Later analysis indicated greater clonal expansion among HLA-associated TCR beta chains than among equally common other chains. Researchers reported in a later analysis that a missense DCLRE1C variant was tied to TCR beta V- and J-gene trimming.

J was trimmed by 4 bases and V by 9 bases; bases with no gene match: 14. CDR3 length equals 15 residues. Germline lookup yields CDR1 SNHLY and CDR2 FYNNEI. Researchers ran the PCR with 60 Vbeta and 13 Jbeta primers. Some clones are missing from TCRdb's copy, which holds only in-frame ones; the method was immunoSEQ multiplex PCR. The table records 120,000 to 150,000 clones, more than 75% of them present only once. There were likely unrecorded immune exposures, though donors were nominally healthy when sampled. Sequenced sample: PBMCs. This chain links TRBV2 with TRBJ2-5, with 7 bases lining up with TRBD1. The receptor was isolated from a female donor in good health and CMV-seronegative. The CDR3 DNA reads as TGTGCCAGTAGTTTCTCGGGGCAGGGGGTAGAGACCCAGTACTTC. Protein: CASSFSGQGVETQYF.